This is a list of T cell receptor beta chains from one sample in a study of cytomegalovirus exposure and HLA in healthy donors. Sequenced by immunoSEQ multiplex PCR; TCRdb stores in-frame clones only, minus some. The sample lists about 360,000 clones, roughly 88% occurring once. The specimen sequenced was PBMCs. Every receptor here comes from a woman aged 18 to 35 in good health and CMV-seronegative. The CDR3 runs from the conserved cysteine through the conserved F or W. D genes are given only for firm matches. For some rows the clone size is stated as once, few or many, or as a class when expanded; others skip it.

j_call	v_call	clone_size	d_call	cdr3_aa	cdr3_nt
TRBJ2-1	TRBV28	.	TRBD2	CASSSSGRVHNEQFF	TGTGCCAGCAGTAGTAGCGGGAGGGTGCACAATGAGCAGTTCTTC
TRBJ1-2	TRBV7-9	.	.	CASSSQGKGSNGYTF	TGTGCCAGCAGCTCTCAGGGGAAAGGGTCAAATGGCTACACCTTC
TRBJ2-7	TRBV10-3	.	.	CAISESPQGRPYEQYF	TGTGCCATCAGTGAGTCTCCACAGGGGAGGCCCTACGAGCAGTACTTC
TRBJ1-4	TRBV30	.	TRBD1	CACGTAGEKLFF	TGTGCCTGCGGGACAGCGGGTGAAAAACTGTTTTTT
TRBJ1-5	TRBV2	few	TRBD1	CASSEGTGTQPQHF	TGTGCCAGCAGTGAGGGGACAGGCACTCAGCCCCAGCATTTT
TRBJ2-7	TRBV27	.	TRBD2	CASSLAGVYEQYF	TGTGCCAGCAGTCTAGCGGGGGTCTACGAGCAGTACTTC
TRBJ1-1	TRBV30	.	.	CAWIETLDFSDTEAFF	TGTGCCTGGATTGAAACCTTGGACTTCTCGGACACTGAAGCTTTCTTT
TRBJ1-4	TRBV6-5	.	.	CASSYGRQVTNEKLFF	TGTGCCAGCAGTTACGGCAGGCAGGTGACTAATGAAAAACTGTTTTTT
TRBJ1-2	TRBV28	.	TRBD1	CASSLGQGARNYGYTF	TGTGCCAGCAGTTTGGGACAGGGGGCTCGGAACTATGGCTACACCTTC
TRBJ1-2	TRBV6-1	.	.	CASRHREGHGYTF	TGTGCCAGCCGTCACAGGGAAGGGCATGGCTACACCTTC
TRBJ2-7	TRBV15	once	.	CATSREWLGGEQYF	TGTGCCACCAGCAGAGAGTGGTTGGGGGGCGAGCAGTACTTC
TRBJ1-3	TRBV2	many	.	CASSSTGISGNTIYF	TGTGCCAGCAGTAGCACAGGGATCTCTGGAAACACCATATATTTT
TRBJ2-7	TRBV9	once	TRBD2	CASSSGLAGMYEQYF	TGTGCCAGCAGCTCCGGACTAGCGGGTATGTACGAGCAGTACTTC
TRBJ1-2	TRBV15	.	.	CATSRDRQKGYTF	TGTGCCACCAGCAGAGATCGTCAGAAAGGCTACACCTTC
TRBJ1-2	TRBV6-1	few	.	CASSDGRGDYGYTF	TGTGCCAGCAGTGACGGGAGGGGCGACTATGGCTACACCTTC
TRBJ2-1	TRBV7-8	.	TRBD2	CASSFPGLPINNEQFF	TGTGCCAGCAGCTTTCCGGGACTACCGATCAACAATGAGCAGTTCTTC
TRBJ1-6	TRBV7-6	.	.	CASSSLPIGQMNSPLHF	TGTGCCAGCAGCTCACTCCCGATCGGACAGATGAATTCACCCCTCCACTTT
TRBJ1-2	TRBV4-1	.	TRBD1	CASSQDRDRALYGYTF	TGCGCCAGCAGCCAAGATCGGGACAGGGCCCTCTATGGCTACACCTTC
TRBJ2-1	TRBV29-1	.	.	CSVEDLAHMNEQFF	TGCAGCGTTGAAGATCTTGCACATATGAATGAGCAGTTCTTC
TRBJ2-7	TRBV28	.	.	CASREGTVSYEQYF	TGTGCCAGCAGGGAGGGGACGGTCTCCTACGAGCAGTACTTC
TRBJ1-2	TRBV7-9	.	.	CASPGNYGYTF	TGTGCCTCCCCGGGGAACTATGGCTACACCTTC
TRBJ2-7	TRBV19	once	TRBD2	CASMGGISYEQYF	TGTGCCAGTATGGGGGGGATCTCCTACGAGCAGTACTTC
TRBJ2-7	TRBV19	.	TRBD1	CASRTGTGGTYEQYF	TGTGCCAGCAGAACCGGGACAGGGGGAACCTACGAGCAGTACTTC
TRBJ1-5	TRBV10-3	.	.	CAISVGQGNQPQHF	TGTGCCATCAGTGTGGGCCAGGGCAATCAGCCCCAGCATTTT
TRBJ1-2	TRBV5-4	.	.	CASSLGAGDYGYTF	TGTGCCAGCAGCTTGGGGGCAGGGGACTATGGCTACACCTTC
TRBJ1-2	TRBV9	.	.	CASSASQVGYGYTF	TGTGCCAGCAGCGCCTCCCAGGTCGGCTATGGCTACACCTTC
TRBJ1-2	TRBV29-1	.	TRBD1	CSVELGQVPVGRTF	TGCAGCGTTGAATTGGGACAGGTGCCAGTCGGCCGCACCTTC
TRBJ2-2	TRBV6-5	.	.	CATGQNTGELFF	TGTGCCACAGGACAGAACACCGGGGAGCTGTTTTTT
TRBJ1-2	TRBV7-9	.	.	CASRRAGNYGYTF	TGTGCCAGCAGGAGAGCCGGGAACTATGGCTACACCTTC
TRBJ2-7	TRBV5-4	.	.	CASSLGELAYEQYF	TGTGCCAGCAGCTTGGGCGAACTCGCCTACGAGCAGTACTTC
TRBJ2-1	TRBV7-9	.	TRBD2	CASSPWTSGSSYNEQFF	TGTGCCAGCAGCCCCTGGACTAGCGGGAGTTCCTACAATGAGCAGTTCTTC
TRBJ1-2	TRBV30	.	.	CACPVTDNYGYTF	TGTGCCTGCCCTGTGACAGATAACTATGGCTACACCTTC
TRBJ2-3	TRBV28	.	TRBD2	CASSSTRLASGTDTQYF	TGTGCCAGCAGTTCCACCCGACTAGCCTCAGGAACAGATACGCAGTATTTT
TRBJ2-7	TRBV28	once	.	CASSLGRTVSYEQYF	TGTGCCAGCAGTTTGGGAAGGACAGTCTCCTACGAGCAGTACTTC
TRBJ2-1	TRBV5-5	.	.	CASSNSSSNLRRKFF	TGTGCCAGCAGCAACTCCAGTTCCAATTTGAGGCGAAAGTTCTTC
TRBJ1-1	TRBV9	.	TRBD1	CASSGQGRAEAFF	TGTGCCAGCAGCGGACAGGGTCGGGCTGAAGCTTTCTTT
TRBJ1-5	TRBV27	few	TRBD1	CASSFSGQGGHQPQHF	TGTGCCAGCAGTTTCTCGGGACAGGGGGGTCATCAGCCCCAGCATTTT
TRBJ1-2	TRBV6-5	.	TRBD1	CASSGRTGRGHGYTF	TGTGCCAGCAGTGGTCGGACAGGGCGAGGGCATGGCTACACCTTC
TRBJ1-5	TRBV13	.	.	CASSSSLARDQPQHF	TGTGCCAGCAGCTCCAGTCTAGCCCGAGATCAGCCCCAGCATTTT
TRBJ2-5	TRBV28	few	TRBD1	CASTVEGQGALGETQYF	TGTGCCAGCACCGTGGAGGGACAGGGGGCTTTAGGAGAGACCCAGTACTTC
TRBJ2-7	TRBV4-2	few	.	CASSQEWSGSYEQYF	TGTGCCAGCAGCCAAGAATGGTCCGGCTCCTACGAGCAGTACTTC
TRBJ2-1	TRBV9	.	TRBD1	CASSAAHRDRDYNEQFF	TGTGCCAGCAGCGCCGCCCACCGGGACAGGGACTACAATGAGCAGTTCTTC
TRBJ2-1	TRBV7-2	.	.	CASSLDTYNEQFF	TGTGCCAGCAGCCTGGACACTTACAATGAGCAGTTCTTC
TRBJ2-5	TRBV6-1	.	.	CASSEAGGILETQYF	TGTGCCAGCAGTGAAGCAGGGGGAATATTGGAGACCCAGTACTTC
TRBJ2-1	TRBV11-1	.	TRBD2	CASRRTSLYNEQFF	TGTGCCAGCAGACGGACTAGTCTATACAATGAGCAGTTCTTC